This T cell receptor beta chain was recovered during a study of early T cells in non-severe SARS-CoV-2 infection. Background on the study: Sequencing of bulk RNA from unsorted whole blood was done, without chain pairing. The study's findings and limits: Anti-spike CD8 specificities were favored by VDJdb matching, whose results missed private and CD4 specificities.

Concerning this clonotype itself: The target antigen is unknown.

Via MiXCR, TCRdb re-called the 5' RACE reads, giving one row per CDR3 protein. The sample holds around 62,000 distinct CDR3 sequences, roughly an eighth seen once. CDR3 length: 15 residues. From germline, CDR1 is DFQATT and CDR2 SNEGSKA (reference sequence). V lost 6 bases, J lost 0 bases, and 15 bases lay in between. The origin of this receptor is an adult who was a healthcare worker with PCR-confirmed SARS-CoV-2 infection or an uninfected control (not recorded which). The sequencing input was whole blood. The chain is built from TRBV20-1 and TRBJ2-4; D may be TRBD2 (5 bases). As DNA, the CDR3 is TGCAGTGCAAATTATCTGGGAGAAGCCAAAAACATTCAGTACTTC. Translating gives CSANYLGEAKNIQYF.